The 13 T cell receptor beta chains reported below all come from one sample, sequenced in a study of early T cells in non-severe SARS-CoV-2 infection. TCRdb re-analysed the 5' RACE reads in MiXCR, keeping a single row per CDR3 protein. This table has about 76,000 distinct CDR3 sequences, around 12% appearing once. The sequenced sample consisted of whole blood. The receptors come from an adult who was a healthcare worker with PCR-confirmed SARS-CoV-2 infection or an uninfected control (not recorded which).

The rearrangement links TRBV2 to TRBJ2-7; 7 positions match TRBD1. Unmatched junction bases numbered 5, after V lost 3 bases and J lost 3 bases. This CDR3 spans 14 amino acids. Germline lookup yields CDR1 SNHLY and CDR2 FYNNEI. The CDR3 protein is CASSETGLGYEQYF. As DNA, the CDR3 is TGTGCCAGCAGTGAGACAGGGTTAGGCTACGAGCAGTACTTC.

The chain employs TRBV29-1 and TRBJ2-1; the match to TRBD1 covers 10 bases. The CDR3 spans 14 residues. Trimming removed 5 bases from V and 6 bases from J; junction bases left unmatched: 7. Germline V CDR1 and CDR2: SQVTM, ANQGSEA. CDR3 in amino acids: CSVCGQGESNEQFF. The CDR3 DNA reads TGCAGCGTTTGTGGACAGGGGGAGAGCAATGAGCAGTTCTTC.

The chain employs TRBV7-6 and TRBJ2-7; D is perhaps TRBD2 (7 bases). Trimming stripped 3 bases from V and 5 bases from J, with 14 bases between. CDR3 length: 14 amino acids. Germline V lookup: CDR1 SGHVS, CDR2 FNYEAQ. The CDR3: CASSLRGPVDEQYF. CDR3 nucleotides: TGTGCCAGCAGCTTGCGGGGGCCGGTGGACGAGCAGTACTTC.

The chain links TRBV5-8 to TRBJ2-3; D is undetermined. Trimming pared 6 bases from V and 6 bases from J, leaving 20 bases between. In germline, CDR1 is SGHTS, CDR2 YDEGEE. The length of the CDR3 is 15 residues. The CDR3 spells CASTDRTGNKDTQYF. CDR3 sequence (DNA): TGTGCCAGCACCGACCGGACGGGCAATAAGGATACGCAGTATTTT.

This clonotype was seen repeatedly, ten times or more. V gene TRBV6-1 combines with J gene TRBJ1-5, with D unresolved. Germline-derived CDR1 and CDR2 are MNHNS and SASEGT. The CDR3 is made up of 11 amino acids. V was clipped by 4 bases and J by 9 bases, with 7 bases between them. The CDR3 DNA reads TGTGCCAGCAGTGTCGGACGGCCCCAGCATTTT. This sequence encodes CASSVGRPQHF.

This clonotype was seen many times. The rearrangement links TRBV6-2 or TRBV6-3 to TRBJ2-2; the match to TRBD2 covers 8 bases. Germline lookup yields CDR1 MNHEY and CDR2 SVGEGT. V lost 6 bases to trimming and J lost 3 bases; unmatched junction nucleotides: 6. The CDR3 is 15 amino acids. Here the CDR3 DNA reads TGTGCCAGCAGCCCCGGGACTAGGGACACCGGGGAGCTGTTTTTT. It translates to CASSPGTRDTGELFF.

V is TRBV11-3 and J is TRBJ2-1; D is perhaps TRBD2 (5 bases). Germline V CDR1 and CDR2: SGHNT, YENEEA. CDR3 size: 15 residues. Trimming pared 3 bases from V and 7 bases from J, leaving 16 bases between. In DNA, the CDR3 is TGTGCCAGCAGCTTGCCCGGCGGGCCGCCTAATGAGCAGTTCTTC. This encodes CASSLPGGPPNEQFF.

This clonotype was detected only a few times. The chain uses TRBV7-9 and TRBJ1-4, with 7 nucleotides matching TRBD1. Germline values: CDR1 SEHNR, CDR2 FQNEAQ (reference sequence). The length of the CDR3 is 14 residues. The V and J ends lost 5 bases and 10 bases, in that order; junction bases with no gene match: 10. The CDR3 sequence is CASSPDTGVVKLFF. Written as DNA, the CDR3 is TGTGCCAGCAGCCCGGATACAGGGGTGGTAAAACTGTTTTTT.

This clonotype was detected only a few times. The V gene is TRBV14, the J gene TRBJ2-7, with 13 bases lining up with TRBD2. Germline V gene data show CDR1 as SGHDN and CDR2 as FVKESK. Trimming cost V 6 bases and J 4 bases; bases outside gene matches: 6. The CDR3 runs 15 residues. The CDR3 DNA reads TGTGCCAGCAGGACAACACTAGCGGGAGGGTACGAGCAGTACTTC. Protein: CASRTTLAGGYEQYF.

This clonotype occurred many times. The chain combines TRBV20-1 with TRBJ1-1; no definite D call. Germline values: CDR1 DFQATT, CDR2 SNEGSKA (reference sequence). The V end was cut by 8 bases, the J end by 5 bases, with 15 bases between. The CDR3 runs 12 residues. CDR3 DNA sequence: TGCAGTCACTGGGAGGTGGGGACTGAAGCTTTCTTT. Amino acids: CSHWEVGTEAFF.

This clonotype was counted between two and nine times. The rearrangement uses TRBV20-1 and TRBJ2-5; either TRBD1 or TRBD2 may supply D (5 bases each). The CDR3 runs to 14 residues. Germline lookup yields CDR1 DFQATT and CDR2 SNEGSKA (reference sequence). Trimming took off 2 bases at V and 2 bases at J, with 12 bases between the two ends. This chain's CDR3 is CSARRDDQQETQYF. The CDR3 DNA reads as TGCAGTGCTAGAAGGGACGACCAGCAAGAGACCCAGTACTTC.

At least ten counts were recorded for this clonotype. Here the CDR3 DNA reads TGTGCCAGCAGTTTATGGGGAGCTAGCGGTGATATGGAGCAGTACTTC. Translating it yields CASSLWGASGDMEQYF. The gene calls are TRBV12-3 or TRBV12-4 and TRBJ2-7; TRBD2 agrees at 7 bases. The V and J ends lost 2 bases and 7 bases, in that order; junction bases with no gene match: 14. The CDR3 spans 16 residues.

The J gene is TRBJ2-7, the V gene TRBV28; D tentatively reads TRBD1 or TRBD2 (6 bases each). The CDR3 is 15 residues long. Germline V gene lookup returns CDR1 MDHEN and CDR2 SYDVKM. V dropped 3 bases and J dropped 3 bases, with 15 bases sitting between them. DNA for the CDR3: TGTGCCAGCAGTTTCGGGCGGGGACACGGCTACGAGCAGTACTTC. Translation: CASSFGRGHGYEQYF.